The subject of this entry is one T cell receptor beta chain. The sampling schedule covered blood at baseline, cycle 4 day 1, and cycle 7 day 1. This entry is derived from a study of OX40 agonist ivuxolimab in advanced cancers. Study-level background: Patients assigned to dose escalation were diagnosed with hepatocellular carcinoma, melanoma, renal cell or head and neck cancer.

Clones were read by immunoSEQ multiplex PCR, and TCRdb kept only the in-frame ones, dropping some. The sample lists some 16,000 clones; roughly 79% were seen once. The ends were cut back, 2 bases at V and 4 bases at J, with 8 bases in the middle. The CDR3 is 14 residues long. CDR1 SGHAT and CDR2 FQDESV come from the germline V gene (reference sequence). The sample was CD4+ or CD8+ T cells sorted from blood, taken in a trial of the OX40 agonist ivuxolimab. This rearrangement joins TRBV11-1 to TRBJ2-2; maybe TRBD1 (6 bases). The receptor was isolated from an adult with an advanced solid tumor such as melanoma, head and neck, liver or kidney cancer. In DNA form, the CDR3 reads TGTGCCAGCAGCTTACTAGGGGGCACCGGGGAGCTGTTTTTT. It codes for CASSLLGGTGELFF. Drawing the rest from reference TRBV11-1 and TRBJ2-2, the complete variable domain is EAEVAQSPRYKITEKSQAVAFWCDPISGHATLYWYRQILGQGPELLVQFQDESVVDDSQLPKDRFSAERLKGVDSTLKIQPAELGDSAMYLCASSLLGGTGELFFGEGSRLTVL.